This T cell receptor (beta chain) was recorded in a study of blood T cell repertoires in COVID-19. Background on the study: Donors in the United States, Italy and Spain gave samples during acute or convalescent COVID-19. PBMCs, B-cell-depleted T cells, or T cells were the source of the cDNA or gDNA that made up the material.

In the study's own analysis: Quantification of nucleated cells was approximated via reference gene primer amplification. Here immunoSEQ multiplex PCR was the method, and the copy in TCRdb shows in-frame clones only, minus some. That table supplies the V and J calls and clone size; D and trimming were determined from the DNA. Of over 85,000 clones in the sample, around 86% were seen once. CDR1 is LGHNA, CDR2 YSLEER, per germline. The CDR3 is 14 amino acids. V was clipped by 5 bases and J by 0 bases; unmatched bases: 3. The TCR sequence derives from a woman older than 75 with acute or convalescent COVID-19. The source material was peripheral blood. The chain has TRBV4-3 and TRBJ1-1; 7 bases are a match to TRBD1. The CDR3 is CASSKGQLNTEAFF. CDR3 bases: TGCGCCAGCAGCAAGGGACAGTTGAACACTGAAGCTTTCTTT.